The present entry profiles one T cell receptor beta chain with its context. Its antigen is not identified. These data come from a study of beta chain features in type 1 diabetes. Investigators reverse transcribed all isolated RNA, so they sequenced expressed TCRB transcripts. Sequencing was performed with immunoSEQ multiplex PCR; in TCRdb, only in-frame clones are kept and a portion is missing. The data show approximately 250,000 clones, approximately 11% seen once. Study-level points and caveats: Possibly, sequencing cDNA over-represented cells that had high TCR expression levels. TCRB CDR3s from Type 1 diabetes patients were moderately but significantly shorter in all four CD4+ subsets. A closer apparent resemblance between naive, central memory and Treg TCRB repertoires was seen in patients than in healthy donors. Fewer insertions but more deletions were seen at VDJ junctions in type 1 diabetes patients.

The CDR3 covers 13 residues. Trimming removed 5 bases at V and 7 bases at J, with 14 bases between. Germline CDR1 LNHDA, CDR2 SQIVND (reference sequence). CD4+ naive, central memory, regulatory and stem cell-like memory cells were sorted via CD45RO/CCR7/CD25/CD127/CD95/CD27. The chain combines TRBV19 with TRBJ2-5, with a weak D call TRBD2 (5 bases). Sequenced: naive CD4+ T cells from blood. This clonotype was sampled from a man younger than 40 with type 1 diabetes. CDR3 loop: CASSPLGRWTQYF. Written as DNA, the CDR3 is TGTGCCAGTAGTCCACTAGGCCGGTGGACCCAGTACTTC.